The present TCR beta chain was sequenced within a study of T cell responses to AZD1222 COVID-19 vaccine. The germline V and J ends were trimmed by 3 bases and 4 bases, with 6 bases remaining between them. The CDR3 contains 11 residues. The germline CDR1 and CDR2 sequences are DFQATT and SNEGSKA (reference sequence). Profiling relied on immunoSEQ multiplex PCR, and the TCRdb table lists in-frame clones only, not all of them. There are about 150,000 clones in the sample; more than 75% occur only once, and roughly a tenth lies in the top ten. This clonotype was sampled from an adult who received the AZD1222 COVID-19 vaccine. The sequences come from peripheral blood, collected 28 days after the second AZD1222 dose. The chain recombines TRBV20-1 with TRBJ1-2, with unresolved D. In DNA form, the CDR3 reads TGCAGTGCTAGTACAGTCTATGGCTACACCTTC. As protein: CSASTVYGYTF.